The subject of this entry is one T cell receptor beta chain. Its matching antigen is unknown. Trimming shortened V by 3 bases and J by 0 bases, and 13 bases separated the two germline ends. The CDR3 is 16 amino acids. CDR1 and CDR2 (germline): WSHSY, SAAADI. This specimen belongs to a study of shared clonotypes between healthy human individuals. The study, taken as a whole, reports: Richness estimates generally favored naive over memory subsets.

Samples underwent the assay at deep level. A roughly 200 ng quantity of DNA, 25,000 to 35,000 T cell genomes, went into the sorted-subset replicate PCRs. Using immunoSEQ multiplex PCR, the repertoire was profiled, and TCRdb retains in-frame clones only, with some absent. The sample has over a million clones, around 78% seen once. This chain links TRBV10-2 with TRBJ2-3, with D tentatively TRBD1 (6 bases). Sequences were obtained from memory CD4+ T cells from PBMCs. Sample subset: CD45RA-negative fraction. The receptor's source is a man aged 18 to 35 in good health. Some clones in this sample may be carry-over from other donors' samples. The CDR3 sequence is CASSDHFGQSTDTQYF. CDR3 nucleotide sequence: TGCGCCAGCAGTGATCATTTTGGACAGAGCACAGATACGCAGTATTTT.